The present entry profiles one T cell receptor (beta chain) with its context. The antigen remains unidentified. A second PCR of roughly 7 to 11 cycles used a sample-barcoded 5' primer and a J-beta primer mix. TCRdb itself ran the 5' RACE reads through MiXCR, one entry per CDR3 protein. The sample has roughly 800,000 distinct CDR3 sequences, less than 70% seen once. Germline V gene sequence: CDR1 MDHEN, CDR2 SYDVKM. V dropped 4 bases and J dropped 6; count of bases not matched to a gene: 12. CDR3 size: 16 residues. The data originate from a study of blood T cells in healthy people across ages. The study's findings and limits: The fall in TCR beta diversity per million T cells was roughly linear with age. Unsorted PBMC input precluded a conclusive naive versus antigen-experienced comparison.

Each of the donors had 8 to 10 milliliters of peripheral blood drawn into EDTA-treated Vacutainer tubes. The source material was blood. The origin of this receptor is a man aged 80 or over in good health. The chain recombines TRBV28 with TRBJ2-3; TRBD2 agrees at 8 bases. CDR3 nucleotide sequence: TGTGCCAGCAGTTCCCCCGCAGCGGGAGTAGGGGATACGCAGTATTTT. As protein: CASSSPAAGVGDTQYF.